A selection of T cell receptor beta chains follows, all from one sample in a study of blood T cell repertoires in COVID-19. Profiled with immunoSEQ multiplex PCR; TCRdb holds only in-frame clones, not every one. The table shows around 200,000 clones, with around 85% occurring only once. Sequencing was carried out using PBMCs or T cells enriched from blood (not recorded which). These receptors all stem from a man in his forties who had recovered from COVID-19. CDR3s include the opening cysteine and the closing phenylalanine or tryptophan. A D gene is named only where the DNA matches it firmly. Size values are once, few and many counts, or a class for expanded clones, and some rows have none.

J,size,V,length,D,CDR3,DNA
TRBJ1-5,NA,TRBV5-5,16,TRBD1,CASSLDGTGSNQPQHF,TGTGCCAGCAGCTTGGATGGGACAGGGTCGAATCAGCCCCAGCATTTT
TRBJ2-7,NA,TRBV7-9,16,NA,CASSFRLGSAIYEQYF,TGTGCCAGCAGCTTCCGACTGGGTAGCGCCATCTACGAGCAGTACTTC
TRBJ2-7,NA,TRBV6-2/TRBV6-3,15,NA,CASSYLDGSSYEQYF,TGTGCCAGCAGTTACTTGGACGGGAGCTCCTACGAGCAGTACTTC
TRBJ2-5,NA,TRBV12-3/TRBV12-4,13,NA,CASSFHRAGTQYF,TGTGCCAGCAGTTTCCACAGGGCCGGGACCCAGTACTTC
TRBJ2-2,NA,TRBV19,16,TRBD1,CASRQSGTANTGELFF,TGTGCCAGCAGACAGTCCGGGACAGCGAACACCGGGGAGCTGTTTTTT
TRBJ2-7,NA,TRBV4-3,17,TRBD2,CASSQETFISGTYEQYF,TGCGCCAGCAGCCAAGAAACGTTTATAAGCGGGACCTACGAGCAGTACTTC
TRBJ1-4,NA,TRBV4-1,15,TRBD1,CASSQETGPGEKLFF,TGCGCCAGCAGCCAGGAGACAGGGCCAGGGGAAAAACTGTTTTTT
TRBJ1-1,few,TRBV2,12,TRBD1,CASSRQGTEAFF,TGTGCCAGCAGTAGACAGGGCACTGAAGCTTTCTTT
TRBJ1-1,NA,TRBV7-3,13,TRBD1,CASSSQGGVEAFF,TGTGCCAGCAGCTCGCAGGGGGGTGTTGAAGCTTTCTTT
TRBJ2-2,few,TRBV6-5,12,NA,CATERDTGELFF,TGTGCCACCGAGAGAGACACCGGGGAGCTGTTTTTT
TRBJ2-7,NA,TRBV14,13,NA,CASSQSTPYEQYF,TGTGCCAGCAGCCAATCGACTCCCTACGAGCAGTACTTC
TRBJ1-5,NA,TRBV28,12,NA,CASSRLNQPQHF,TGTGCCAGCAGTCGGTTGAATCAGCCCCAGCATTTT
TRBJ2-7,NA,TRBV20-1,11,NA,CSASGSYEQYF,TGCAGTGCTAGCGGGAGCTACGAGCAGTACTTC
TRBJ1-2,NA,TRBV7-8,13,NA,CASSRGGNYGYTF,TGTGCCAGCAGCCGCGGGGGTAACTATGGCTACACCTTC
TRBJ1-6,few,TRBV4-1,15,NA,CASSPQVSYNSPLHF,TGCGCCAGCAGCCCTCAGGTGTCCTATAATTCACCCCTCCACTTT
TRBJ2-3,NA,TRBV19,16,NA,CASKASFGVATDTQYF,TGTGCCAGTAAGGCTAGCTTCGGGGTAGCGACAGATACGCAGTATTTT
TRBJ2-1,NA,TRBV4-1,16,TRBD2,CASSPGLAGPYNEQFF,TGCGCCAGCAGTCCCGGACTAGCGGGACCCTACAATGAGCAGTTCTTC
TRBJ2-1,NA,TRBV5-1,19,TRBD1,CASSQVPPTGTVNYNEQFF,TGCGCCAGCAGCCAAGTCCCGCCAACCGGGACAGTGAACTACAATGAGCAGTTCTTC
TRBJ2-7,NA,TRBV24-1,13,NA,CATSDLSSYEQYF,TGTGCCACCAGTGACCTTAGCTCCTACGAGCAGTACTTC
TRBJ1-3,few,TRBV6-1,16,NA,CASSDRTGGSSHTIYF,TGTGCCAGCAGTGACCGAACCGGGGGGTCTTCACACACCATATATTTT
TRBJ2-3,NA,TRBV30,15,TRBD2,CAWSQGAGRTDTQYF,TGTGCCTGGAGTCAAGGAGCGGGGAGGACAGATACGCAGTATTTT
TRBJ1-3,few,TRBV18,16,TRBD1,CASSPSGGQRGNTIYF,TGTGCCAGCTCACCCTCCGGGGGACAGCGTGGAAACACCATATATTTT
TRBJ2-7,few,TRBV7-8,16,TRBD1,CASSLGLGQGSDEQYF,TGTGCCAGCAGCTTAGGTTTGGGACAGGGGAGCGACGAGCAGTACTTC
TRBJ1-5,few,TRBV27,15,NA,CASTPSQYSNQPQHF,TGTGCCAGCACCCCAAGCCAATATAGCAATCAGCCCCAGCATTTT
TRBJ2-7,NA,TRBV4-1,15,TRBD2,CASSQVLAGPYEQYF,TGCGCCAGCAGCCAAGTTCTAGCGGGACCCTACGAGCAGTACTTC
TRBJ1-5,once,TRBV2,13,NA,CASSPGQRKPQHF,TGTGCCAGCAGCCCAGGACAGCGGAAGCCCCAGCATTTT
TRBJ2-2,NA,TRBV10-1,12,NA,CASSRNTGELFF,TGCGCCAGCAGCAGAAACACCGGGGAGCTGTTTTTT
TRBJ1-5,NA,TRBV16,14,NA,CASSRQFSNQPQHF,TGTGCCAGCAGCCGTCAATTTAGCAATCAGCCCCAGCATTTT
TRBJ1-6,NA,TRBV18,16,TRBD1,CASSRAGTENNSPLHF,TGTGCCAGCTCACGAGCCGGGACAGAAAATAATTCACCCCTCCACTTT
TRBJ1-2,NA,TRBV30,14,NA,CAWNPRGANYGYTF,TGTGCCTGGAACCCCCGAGGAGCTAACTATGGCTACACCTTC
TRBJ2-3,NA,TRBV24-1,15,NA,CATSDATRAPDTQYF,TGTGCCACCAGTGACGCAACTAGGGCCCCAGATACGCAGTATTTT
TRBJ1-4,NA,TRBV25-1,15,TRBD1,CASSGPGQANEKLFF,TGTGCCAGCAGTGGACCGGGACAGGCTAATGAAAAACTGTTTTTT
TRBJ2-7,NA,TRBV6-6,17,TRBD2,CASSRPPSGRFSYEQYF,TGTGCCAGCAGTCGTCCCCCTAGCGGGAGGTTCTCCTACGAGCAGTACTTC
TRBJ2-7,few,TRBV4-1,15,TRBD1,CASSPTGQGGGEQYF,TGCGCCAGCAGTCCGACGGGACAGGGGGGCGGCGAGCAGTACTTC
TRBJ2-7,few,TRBV7-9,15,TRBD1,CASSLAPGGGYEQYF,TGTGCCAGCAGCTTAGCGCCAGGGGGCGGTTACGAGCAGTACTTC
TRBJ1-1,NA,TRBV2,11,NA,CAVGGLAEAFF,TGTGCGGTCGGCGGGTTGGCTGAAGCTTTCTTT
TRBJ1-1,NA,TRBV6-2/TRBV6-3,11,NA,CASSFPGEAFF,TGTGCCAGCAGCTTCCCGGGTGAAGCTTTCTTT
TRBJ2-2,NA,TRBV6-6,15,TRBD1,CASSTNRGRAGELFF,TGTGCCAGCAGTACGAACAGGGGGCGCGCCGGGGAGCTGTTTTTT
TRBJ2-5,NA,TRBV11-3,15,NA,CASSLGSGVQETQYF,TGTGCCAGCAGCTTAGGCAGCGGAGTTCAAGAGACCCAGTACTTC
TRBJ2-3,NA,TRBV9,12,TRBD2,CASSSSGDTQYF,TGTGCCAGCAGCTCTAGCGGAGATACGCAGTATTTT
TRBJ2-1,NA,TRBV13,15,TRBD2,CASSFLSSGNNEQFF,TGTGCCAGCAGCTTTTTGAGTAGCGGGAACAATGAGCAGTTCTTC
TRBJ2-5,NA,TRBV7-8,14,TRBD2,CASTRGTTQETQYF,TGTGCCAGCACCCGAGGGACTACTCAAGAGACCCAGTACTTC
TRBJ2-5,NA,TRBV5-5,15,TRBD1,CASSSRTGAQETQYF,TGTGCCAGCAGCTCCAGGACAGGGGCCCAAGAGACCCAGTACTTC
TRBJ1-1,NA,TRBV13,15,NA,CASNTAQTGGTEAFF,TGTGCCAGCAACACGGCACAGACAGGAGGAACTGAAGCTTTCTTT
TRBJ1-4,NA,TRBV9,15,TRBD1,CASSVEGQAREKLFF,TGTGCCAGCAGCGTAGAAGGACAGGCTCGCGAAAAACTGTTTTTT
TRBJ2-1,NA,TRBV7-9,16,NA,CASSHASGWRGGEQFF,TGTGCCAGCAGCCATGCTAGCGGTTGGAGAGGGGGGGAGCAGTTCTTC
TRBJ2-4,NA,TRBV12-3/TRBV12-4,13,NA,CASRGQSLDIQYF,TGTGCCAGCAGAGGACAGTCGCTGGACATTCAGTACTTC
TRBJ1-4,NA,TRBV6-1,15,NA,CASSDDSGGREKLFF,TGTGCCAGCAGTGACGACAGCGGGGGGCGAGAAAAACTGTTTTTT
TRBJ1-5,NA,TRBV2,14,NA,CASSEQGLNQPQHF,TGTGCCAGCAGTGAACAGGGGCTTAATCAGCCCCAGCATTTT
TRBJ1-4,NA,TRBV7-9,16,NA,CASSLPSEFTNEKLFF,TGTGCCAGCAGCTTACCGTCCGAGTTCACTAATGAAAAACTGTTTTTT
TRBJ2-3,NA,TRBV28,17,TRBD2,CASSSGTSGRGSDTQYF,TGTGCCAGCAGTTCCGGGACTAGCGGGAGGGGGTCAGATACGCAGTATTTT
TRBJ2-7,NA,TRBV30,12,TRBD1,CAWSRDRHEQYF,TGTGCCTGGAGTCGGGACAGGCACGAGCAGTACTTC
TRBJ1-1,once,TRBV25-1,17,TRBD1,CASSDLDRITMNTEAFF,TGTGCCAGCAGTGATTTGGACAGGATCACCATGAACACTGAAGCTTTCTTT
TRBJ1-6,NA,TRBV4-1,15,TRBD1,CASSQPNRGSFTLHF,TGCGCCAGCAGCCAACCGAACAGGGGGAGTTTTACCCTCCACTTT